This TCR beta chain was identified during a study of blood T cell repertoires in COVID-19. Study context: In each case, the material was cDNA or gDNA derived from T cells, B-cell-depleted T cells, or PBMCs.

The study recruited people aged about 18 to 89 years across approximately 24 US areas. Categorization into cohorts depended on clinical history that participants reported. Clones were read by immunoSEQ multiplex PCR, and TCRdb kept only the in-frame ones, dropping some. The sample carries 180,000 or so clones, 86% recorded once. The CDR3 consists of 15 residues. Germline V gives CDR1 DFQATT, CDR2 SNEGSKA (reference sequence). The V gene lost 3 bases and the J gene lost 0 bases, with 13 bases spanning the gap. The rearrangement links TRBV20-1 to TRBJ2-3; perhaps TRBD1 as D (5 bases). The source of this sequence is a man between 35 and 55 years old with acute COVID-19. The source material was PBMCs or T cells enriched from blood (not recorded which). The CDR3 loop reads CSASGARTSTDTQYF. CDR3 in DNA: TGCAGTGCTAGTGGGGCGCGTACTAGCACAGATACGCAGTATTTT.